This T cell receptor (beta chain) originates from a study of CD8 T cells in Susac syndrome. Random hexamers were used to reverse transcribe the RNA input (about 0.5 to 1 ug). TCRdb independently ran MiXCR on the immunoSEQ multiplex PCR reads; one entry per CDR3 protein. The sample lists around 220,000 distinct CDR3 sequences; roughly nine tenths were seen once. Germline CDR1 and CDR2: SGHRS and YFSETQ. There are 13 residues in the CDR3. V lost 5 bases and J 8 bases, leaving 14 bases between the germline ends. The receptor was isolated from a human donor with multiple sclerosis. The chain links TRBV5-1 to TRBJ2-4, with no clear D. Sequencing was carried out using CD8+ T cells from PBMCs. In nucleotides, the CDR3 is TGCGCCAGCAGACTTGACCCTTTGGACATTCAGTACTTC. Translated: CASRLDPLDIQYF.